What follows are 21 T cell receptor beta chains derived from one specimen sequenced in a study of cytomegalovirus exposure and HLA in healthy donors (dated by TCRdb to the late 2010s). The method was the immunoSEQ multiplex PCR assay. The multiplex PCR relied on a mix of 60 forward primers for TCR Vbeta segments and 13 reverse primers for TCR Jbeta segments. The clones in this table, taken by TCRdb from immuneACCESS, are in-frame only. Not every clone is retained; where verified, under half of the shortfall comes from an unresolved V gene, and the cause of the rest is unknown. The sample table shows approximately 150,000 clones, and 70% to 85% are seen once. The ten most abundant clones make up roughly 1.4% of the sample. Sequences were obtained from PBMCs. Source of these receptors: a woman between 25 and 40 years old in good health and CMV-seropositive.

The V gene is TRBV5-5, the J gene TRBJ2-7; D ambiguous. Trimming took off 1 base at V and 0 bases at J, with 11 bases between the two ends. Germline CDR1 SGHKS, CDR2 YYEKEE (reference sequence). The CDR3 contains 15 residues. CDR3 coding DNA: TGTGCCAGCAGCTTGCAGCAGGCGAGCTCCTACGAGCAGTACTTC. This gives the protein CASSLQQASSYEQYF.

The CDR3 sequence is CASSSGDTEAFF. The CDR3 coding sequence is TGTGCCAGCAGCTCCGGGGACACTGAAGCTTTCTTT. This chain joins TRBV6-5 and TRBJ1-1; D call uncertain. Germline V gives CDR1 MNHEY, CDR2 SVGAGI. CDR3 length: 12 residues. V was cut by 6 bases and J by 3 bases, with 8 bases left in between.

The chain couples TRBV5-4 to TRBJ2-7; 16 positions agree with TRBD2. Looked up from germline, CDR1 is SGHNT and CDR2 is YYREEE (reference sequence). J was trimmed by 5 bases and V by 4 bases; bases with no gene match: 6. The CDR3 totals 16 residues. The CDR3 DNA is TGTGCCAGCAGCGCCGGGACTAGCGGGAGGGTAAACGAGCAGTACTTC. It translates to CASSAGTSGRVNEQYF.

The J gene is TRBJ2-7, the V gene TRBV11-2; TRBD1 aligns across 7 bases. Trimming took 7 bases from V and 1 from J; bases not matched to a gene: 7. Germline assignment: CDR1 SGHAT and CDR2 FQNNGV. The CDR3 extends over 14 amino acids. The CDR3 DNA follows: TGTGCCAGCACCTCGACAGGGTGGTCCTACGAGCAGTACTTC. This encodes CASTSTGWSYEQYF.

V and J are TRBV7-2 and TRBJ1-5, with TRBD1 matching 8 bases. This CDR3 has 17 residues. J was trimmed by 3 bases and V by 4 bases; bases with no gene match: 11. The V gene's germline CDR1 is SGHTA and CDR2 FQGNSA. CDR3 sequence (DNA): TGTGCCAGCAGCTCACCCCCTGGGACAGGCACCAATCAGCCCCAGCATTTT. Amino acid sequence: CASSSPPGTGTNQPQHF.

The gene calls are TRBV29-1 and TRBJ2-1; 7 nucleotides align to TRBD2. Looked up from germline, CDR1 is SQVTM and CDR2 is ANQGSEA. Trimming at V came to 2 bases and at J to 2 bases, leaving 9 bases not matched to a gene. The CDR3 sequence is 16 residues long. The CDR3 sequence is CSVESFAGDAYNEQFF. The CDR3 DNA follows: TGCAGCGTTGAAAGTTTCGCGGGAGACGCCTACAATGAGCAGTTCTTC.

J is TRBJ2-3 and V is TRBV4-2; the match to TRBD1 covers 10 bases. Germline V CDR1 and CDR2: LGHNA, YNFKEQ. J gave up 3 bases and V 4 bases, and 7 bases lay outside the gene matches. The CDR3 covers 16 residues. CDR3 nucleotides: TGTGCCAGCAGCCGCGCGACAGGGGGCGCGACAGATACGCAGTATTTT. Its translation is CASSRATGGATDTQYF.

V gene TRBV16 combines with J gene TRBJ1-4, with 8 bases identical to TRBD1. Trimming cost V 1 base and J 8 bases; bases outside gene matches: 6. CDR1 KGHSY and CDR2 FQNENV come from the germline V gene. The CDR3 runs to 15 residues. Here the CDR3 DNA reads TGTGCCAGCAGCCAATGGACAGGGTTATGGGAAAAACTGTTTTTT. It specifies CASSQWTGLWEKLFF.

Concerning this clone: A junction end diverges from the germline sequence, so it may reflect a read error. At the DNA level, this CDR3 is encoded by other sequences in the same sample as well. The chain is built from TRBV30 and TRBJ1-5; D remains ambiguous. This CDR3 contains 12 residues. The germline gives CDR1 GTSNPN, CDR2 SVGIG (reference sequence). CDR3 sequence (DNA): TGCGCCTGGTCCCCCGGGGATCAGCCCCAGCATTTT. Its protein product is CAWSPGDQPQHF.

V usage is TRBV18 and J usage is TRBJ1-1; 10 bases match TRBD1. This CDR3 has 15 residues. The junction had 6 bases not matched to a gene; V was cut back by 3 bases and J by 5 bases. CDR1 is KGHSH and CDR2 is LQKENI in the germline V gene. As DNA, the CDR3 is TGTGCCAGCTCACCTCAGACAGGGGGCCGAACTGAAGCTTTCTTT. Translated, it gives CASSPQTGGRTEAFF.

This chain joins TRBV11-2 and TRBJ1-1; the match to TRBD1 covers 8 bases. The junction had 12 bases not matched to a gene; V was cut back by 5 bases and J by 4 bases. The germline V gene encodes CDR1 SGHAT and CDR2 FQNNGV. This CDR3 has 16 amino acids. The CDR3 spells CASSLQNQGAGTEAFF. Here the CDR3 DNA reads TGTGCCAGCAGCCTACAAAATCAGGGGGCAGGCACTGAAGCTTTCTTT.

The chain joins TRBV5-1 to TRBJ2-1, with 13 positions matching TRBD2. This CDR3 is 17 amino acids long. Losses at the gene ends were 3 bases for V and 0 bases for J; bases not matched to a gene: 3. Germline V CDR1 and CDR2: SGHRS, YFSETQ. CDR3 residues: CASSSGTSGVSYNEQFF. The CDR3 nucleotides are TGCGCCAGCAGCTCTGGGACTAGCGGGGTCTCCTACAATGAGCAGTTCTTC.

This chain uses TRBV30 with TRBJ1-1; D perhaps matches TRBD1 (6 bases). Germline CDR1 is GTSNPN and CDR2 is SVGIG (reference sequence). This CDR3 is built from 13 residues. Trimming removed 3 bases from V and 2 bases from J, with 10 bases in between. The CDR3 DNA is TGTGCCTGGAGAGGGGGATTTAACACTGAAGCTTTCTTT. This codes for CAWRGGFNTEAFF.

This rearrangement joins TRBV4-3 to TRBJ2-3; D perhaps matches TRBD2 (6 bases). The CDR3 sequence is 15 residues long. V gave up 0 bases and J gave up 1 base, with 8 bases separating them. Germline V lookup: CDR1 LGHNA, CDR2 YSLEER. CDR3: CASSQEREGTDTQYF. The CDR3 DNA is TGCGCCAGCAGCCAAGAAAGGGAGGGCACAGATACGCAGTATTTT.

In this sample, this clone turned up once. J is TRBJ2-7 and V is TRBV19; the match to TRBD2 covers 13 bases. CDR1 and CDR2 from the germline V gene are LNHDA and SQIVND (reference sequence). This CDR3 has 15 amino acids. V gave up 4 bases and J gave up 3 bases; unmatched junction bases: 3. The CDR3 coding sequence is TGTGCCAGTAGTACTTGGACTAGCGGGGGCTACGAGCAGTACTTC. Translating gives CASSTWTSGGYEQYF.

This sequence joins TRBV28 and TRBJ1-4; 7 bases are a match to TRBD1. Germline loops: CDR1 MDHEN, CDR2 SYDVKM. The V and J ends lost 7 bases and 4 bases, in that order; junction bases with no gene match: 9. The CDR3 is 15 residues long. The CDR3 sequence is CASTLLGQLNEKLFF. The CDR3 DNA reads TGTGCCAGCACCCTTCTGGGACAGCTTAATGAAAAACTGTTTTTT.

There are a few counts of this clone. V is TRBV2 and J is TRBJ2-5; D is perhaps TRBD2 (6 bases). Germline loops: CDR1 SNHLY, CDR2 FYNNEI. This CDR3 contains 15 residues. The V and J ends lost 4 bases and 4 bases respectively, with 16 bases between them. CDR3 in DNA: TGTGCCAGCAGTGGCGGGGTCTCCAGTCGAGAGACCCAGTACTTC. Protein product: CASSGGVSSRETQYF.

The chain couples TRBV5-4 to TRBJ2-1; 7 nucleotides match TRBD2. Germline V gene sequence: CDR1 SGHNT, CDR2 YYREEE (reference sequence). The CDR3 spans 17 residues. V gave up 4 bases and J gave up 6 bases; unmatched junction bases: 16. CDR3 nucleotide sequence: TGTGCCAGCAGCCCGGACGGGGGGAGGGCCAAGGGCAATGAGCAGTTCTTC. It is translated as CASSPDGGRAKGNEQFF.

This sequence joins TRBV18 and TRBJ2-7, with TRBD1 matching 9 bases. The V and J ends lost 4 bases and 4 bases, in that order; junction bases with no gene match: 5. The CDR3 has 14 amino acids. Germline CDR1 KGHSH, CDR2 LQKENI. CDR3 DNA sequence: TGTGCCAGCTCACTCGGACAGGGGATGTACGAGCAGTACTTC. Translation: CASSLGQGMYEQYF.

The V call is TRBV15, the J call TRBJ2-2; a possible D gene is TRBD1 (5 bases). From germline, CDR1 is LNHNV and CDR2 YYDKDF (reference sequence). This CDR3 is 14 amino acids long. With 0 bases removed from V and 7 bases from J, the gap between germline ends came to 9 bases. CDR3 nucleotide sequence: TGTGCCACCAGCAGAGACAGGGTGGGCGGGGAGCTGTTTTTT. Amino acid sequence: CATSRDRVGGELFF.

The chain has TRBV27 and TRBJ1-5, with a possible D match to TRBD1 (6 bases). The CDR3 length is 15 residues. Per the germline V gene, CDR1 is MNHEY and CDR2 is SMNVEV (reference sequence). Deletions cut 3 bases from V and 1 base from J, with 10 bases between. CDR3 region: CASSFYGTSNQPQHF. CDR3 DNA sequence: TGTGCCAGCAGTTTCTACGGGACAAGCAATCAGCCCCAGCATTTT.